This T cell receptor (beta chain) was documented in a study of cytomegalovirus exposure and HLA in healthy donors. V was trimmed by 5 bases and J by 4 bases, leaving 11 bases between them. The CDR3 runs to 13 residues. Per germline, CDR1 MNHNY and CDR2 SVGAGI (reference sequence). The PCR had 60 Vbeta and 13 Jbeta primers. Sequencing was performed with immunoSEQ multiplex PCR; in TCRdb, only in-frame clones are kept and a portion is missing. Here the sample table reports 100,000 to 150,000 clones. Nominally healthy donors provided the samples, though records likely missed some immune exposures. The rearrangement joins TRBV6-6 to TRBJ1-2; D ambiguous. The sequenced sample consisted of PBMCs. The sequence was collected from a man aged 35-49 years in good health and CMV-seronegative. DNA of the CDR3: TGTGCCAGCAGTCCCCCGGGATTCTATGGCTACACCTTC. Its protein product is CASSPPGFYGYTF.